These 6 T cell receptor beta chains share one sample of origin, sequenced in a study of CD8 T cells in Susac syndrome. RNA totalling about 0.45 to 1 ug underwent reverse transcription with random hexamers. TCRdb redid the calling of the immunoSEQ multiplex PCR reads with MiXCR, one entry per CDR3 protein. The profile shows 150,000 or so distinct CDR3 sequences, about 94% of them singletons. Material for sequencing was CD4+ T cells from PBMCs. These receptors were collected from a human donor in good health.

The rearrangement uses TRBV3-1 and TRBJ1-1, with D unclear. The V end was cut by 0 bases, the J end by 0 bases, with 8 bases between. Germline V gene sequence: CDR1 LGHDT, CDR2 YNNKEL (reference sequence). The CDR3 is made up of 15 amino acids. CDR3 sequence (DNA): TGTGCCAGCAGCCAAGATCAGGCCATGAACACTGAAGCTTTCTTT. This encodes CASSQDQAMNTEAFF.

This clonotype was picked up one time. V and J are TRBV30 and TRBJ2-6, with 8 bases that match TRBD1. The ends lost 5 bases at V and 5 bases at J; junction bases unmatched: 2. The CDR3 sequence is 13 residues long. CDR1 and CDR2 from the germline V gene are GTSNPN and SVGIG (reference sequence). The DNA of the CDR3 is TGTGCCTGGGACAGGGGCTGGGCCAACGTCCTGACTTTC. This translates into CAWDRGWANVLTF.

In its sample, this clonotype was seen a few times. The gene calls are TRBV5-1 and TRBJ1-3, with D hard to call. The CDR3 runs 15 residues. The germline V gene encodes CDR1 SGHRS and CDR2 YFSETQ. V was pared by 4 bases and J by 8 bases, with 19 bases between. The chain's CDR3 is CASSLQGWHRDTIYF. CDR3 coding DNA: TGCGCCAGCAGCCTACAAGGCTGGCATCGGGACACCATATATTTT. The entire variable domain, with the rest obtained from reference TRBV5-1 and TRBJ1-3, is as follows: KAGVTQTPRYLIKTRGQQVTLSCSPISGHRSVSWYQQTPGQGLQFLFEYFSETQRNKGNFPGRFSGRQFSNSRSEMNVSTLELGDSALYLCASSLQGWHRDTIYFGEGSWLTVV.

This clonotype was picked up a small number of times. The V call is TRBV5-1, the J call TRBJ2-5, with 7 bases identical to TRBD1. Germline V lookup: CDR1 SGHRS, CDR2 YFSETQ. The J segment lost 4 bases and the V segment lost 4 bases, leaving 10 bases of the junction unmatched. This CDR3 contains 15 residues. The CDR3 region is CASSLGQRVRETQYF. The CDR3 nucleotides are TGCGCCAGCAGCCTGGGACAGAGGGTAAGAGAGACCCAGTACTTC. The full variable domain, its missing parts supplied by reference TRBV5-1 and TRBJ2-5, is KAGVTQTPRYLIKTRGQQVTLSCSPISGHRSVSWYQQTPGQGLQFLFEYFSETQRNKGNFPGRFSGRQFSNSRSEMNVSTLELGDSALYLCASSLGQRVRETQYFGPGTRLLVL.

Written as DNA, the CDR3 is TGTGCCAGCAGAGCGACGAGCGGGGGTAGCAATCAGCCCCAGCATTTT. Encoded protein: CASRATSGGSNQPQHF. The chain combines TRBV6-1 with TRBJ1-5; tentative D call: TRBD1 (5 bases). V lost 6 bases, J lost 0 bases, and 15 bases lay in between. The CDR3 runs to 16 residues. Germline CDR1 reads MNHNS; CDR2 reads SASEGT.

The chain carries TRBV2 and TRBJ2-7, with TRBD2 matching over 10 bases. The J segment lost 5 bases and the V segment lost 6 bases, leaving 19 bases of the junction unmatched. Germline CDR1 SNHLY, CDR2 FYNNEI. This CDR3 is 18 amino acids long. The chain's CDR3 is CASSPQGAGLAVKNEQYF. The CDR3 DNA reads as TGTGCCAGCAGCCCCCAAGGAGCCGGACTAGCGGTCAAGAACGAGCAGTACTTC.